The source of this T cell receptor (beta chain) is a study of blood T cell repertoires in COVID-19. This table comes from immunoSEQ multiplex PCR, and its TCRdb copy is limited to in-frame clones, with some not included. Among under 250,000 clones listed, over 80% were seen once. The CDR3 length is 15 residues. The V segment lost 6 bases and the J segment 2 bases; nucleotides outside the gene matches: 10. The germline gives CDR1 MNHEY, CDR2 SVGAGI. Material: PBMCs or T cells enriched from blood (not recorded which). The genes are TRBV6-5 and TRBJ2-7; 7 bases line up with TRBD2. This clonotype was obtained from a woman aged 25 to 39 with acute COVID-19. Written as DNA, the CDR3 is TGTGCCAGCAGCCGAGCGGGAATGGGGCCCTACGAGCAGTACTTC. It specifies CASSRAGMGPYEQYF.